The 7 T cell receptor beta chains below all came from one sample that was sequenced in a study of cytomegalovirus exposure and HLA in healthy donors. Assay used: immunoSEQ multiplex PCR; TCRdb lists only in-frame clones, some missing. Among some 140,000 clones listed, about 82% were seen once. The material sequenced was PBMCs. These receptors all stem from a human donor in good health.

The rearrangement links TRBV27 to TRBJ2-1, with 11 bases that match TRBD2. The germline V gene has CDR1 MNHEY and CDR2 SMNVEV (reference sequence). V lost 4 bases and J lost 3; bases outside the gene matches: 5. CDR3 size: 16 residues. CDR3 nucleotide sequence: TGTGCCAGCAGTTCTTTCGGGACTAGCGGCTACAATGAGCAGTTCTTC. It translates to CASSSFGTSGYNEQFF.

The chain recombines TRBV5-4 with TRBJ1-2, with a tentative D call TRBD1 (5 bases). Germline V lookup: CDR1 SGHNT, CDR2 YYREEE (reference sequence). Trimming took off 2 bases at V and 7 bases at J, with 15 bases between the two ends. The CDR3 is 14 amino acids. Here the CDR3 DNA reads TGTGCCAGCAGCTTTCCCCGGGGGGTCGGTGGCTACACCTTC. This gives the protein CASSFPRGVGGYTF.

The chain employs TRBV2 and TRBJ1-2; 10 bases match TRBD1. The CDR3 totals 12 residues. V lost 6 bases, J lost 8 bases, and 3 bases stayed unmatched. Germline-derived CDR1 and CDR2 are SNHLY and FYNNEI. CDR3 amino acids: CASRTGGAGYTF. CDR3 nucleotide sequence: TGTGCCAGCAGGACAGGGGGCGCCGGCTACACCTTC.

The chain recombines TRBV6-1 with TRBJ1-4, with TRBD1 as a possible D gene (5 bases). The CDR3 has 15 amino acids. CDR1 is MNHNS and CDR2 is SASEGT in the germline V gene. V lost 7 bases to trimming and J lost 0 bases, with 12 bases between them. CDR3 sequence (DNA): TGTGCCAGCAACCCGGCGGGGGCAACTAATGAAAAACTGTTTTTT. Translation: CASNPAGATNEKLFF.

This clone has only one observation. Other DNA sequences from this sample encode an identical CDR3 as well. The rearrangement uses TRBV5-6 and TRBJ2-5, with unresolved D. The CDR3 length is 14 residues. Trimming cost V 0 bases and J 1 base, with 7 bases left between them. Germline V gene sequence: CDR1 SGHDT, CDR2 YYEEEE. The CDR3 sequence: CASSLVSLQETQYF. The DNA of the CDR3 is TGTGCCAGCAGCTTGGTCTCCCTCCAAGAGACCCAGTACTTC.

The DNA of the CDR3 is TGTGCCAGCTCACCACAGGAGGGGAACACTGAAGCTTTCTTT. This gives the protein CASSPQEGNTEAFF. The chain has TRBV18 and TRBJ1-1; D unclear. Deletions cut 1 base from V and 1 base from J, with 7 bases between. The CDR3 covers 14 residues. Looked up from germline, CDR1 is KGHSH and CDR2 is LQKENI.

The J gene is TRBJ2-1, the V gene TRBV18; 7 bases match TRBD1. CDR3 length: 15 residues. From germline, CDR1 is KGHSH and CDR2 LQKENI. V lost 4 bases, J lost 2 bases, and 5 bases stayed unmatched. This CDR3 reads CASSLDRVTYNEQFF. The DNA of the CDR3 is TGTGCCAGCTCACTTGACAGGGTAACCTACAATGAGCAGTTCTTC.